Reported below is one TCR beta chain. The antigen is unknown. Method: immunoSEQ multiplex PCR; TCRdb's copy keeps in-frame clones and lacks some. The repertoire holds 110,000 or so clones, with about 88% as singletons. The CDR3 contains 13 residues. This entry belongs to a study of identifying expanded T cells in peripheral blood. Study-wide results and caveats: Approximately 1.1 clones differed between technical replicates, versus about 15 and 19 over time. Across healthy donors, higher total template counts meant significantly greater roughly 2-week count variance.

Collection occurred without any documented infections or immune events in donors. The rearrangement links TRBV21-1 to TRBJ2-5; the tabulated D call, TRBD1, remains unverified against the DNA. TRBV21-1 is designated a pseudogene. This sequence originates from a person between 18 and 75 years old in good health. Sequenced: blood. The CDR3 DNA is TGTGCCAGCAGCACAGGTGGACAAGAGACCCAGTACTTC. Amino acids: CASSTGGQETQYF.